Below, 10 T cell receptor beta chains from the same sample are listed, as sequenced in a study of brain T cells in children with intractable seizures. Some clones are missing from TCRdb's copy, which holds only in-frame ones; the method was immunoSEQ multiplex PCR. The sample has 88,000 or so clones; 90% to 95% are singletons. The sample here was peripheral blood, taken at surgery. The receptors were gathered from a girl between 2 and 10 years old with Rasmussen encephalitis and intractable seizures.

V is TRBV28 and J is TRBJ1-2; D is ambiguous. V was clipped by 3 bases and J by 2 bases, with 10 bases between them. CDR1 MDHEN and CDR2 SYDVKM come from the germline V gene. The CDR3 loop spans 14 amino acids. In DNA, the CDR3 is TGTGCCAGCAGTTTCTGGAGAGGGAACTATGGCTACACCTTC. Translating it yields CASSFWRGNYGYTF.

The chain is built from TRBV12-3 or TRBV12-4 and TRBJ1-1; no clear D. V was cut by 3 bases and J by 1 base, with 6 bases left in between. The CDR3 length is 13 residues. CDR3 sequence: CASSLKPNTEAFF. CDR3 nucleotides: TGTGCCAGCAGTTTGAAGCCGAACACTGAAGCTTTCTTT.

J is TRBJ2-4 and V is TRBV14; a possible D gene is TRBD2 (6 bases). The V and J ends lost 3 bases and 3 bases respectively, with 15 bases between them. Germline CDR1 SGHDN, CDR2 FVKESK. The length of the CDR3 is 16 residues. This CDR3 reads CASSHGGARDKNIQYF. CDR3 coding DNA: TGTGCCAGCAGCCACGGCGGGGCGCGGGACAAAAACATTCAGTACTTC.

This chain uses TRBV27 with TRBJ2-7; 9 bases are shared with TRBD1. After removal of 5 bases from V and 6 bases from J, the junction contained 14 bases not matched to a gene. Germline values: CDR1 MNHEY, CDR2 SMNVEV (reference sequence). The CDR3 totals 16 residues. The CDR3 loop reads CASSTIGDRVVLEQYF. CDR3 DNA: TGTGCCAGCAGTACTATCGGGGACAGGGTTGTCCTCGAGCAGTACTTC.

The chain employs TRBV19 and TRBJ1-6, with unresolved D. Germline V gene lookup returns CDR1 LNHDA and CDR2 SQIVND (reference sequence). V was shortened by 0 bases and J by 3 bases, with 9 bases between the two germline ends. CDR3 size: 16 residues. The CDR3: CASSIDPGFYNSPLHF. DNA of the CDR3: TGTGCCAGTAGTATAGATCCGGGGTTCTATAATTCACCCCTCCACTTT.

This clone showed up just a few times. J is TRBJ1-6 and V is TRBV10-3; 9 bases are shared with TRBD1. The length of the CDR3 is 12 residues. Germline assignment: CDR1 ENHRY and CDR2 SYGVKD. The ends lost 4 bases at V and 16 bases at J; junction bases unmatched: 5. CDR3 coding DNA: TGTGCCATCAGTGGCGGGACAGGGCCTCTCCACTTT. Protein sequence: CAISGGTGPLHF.

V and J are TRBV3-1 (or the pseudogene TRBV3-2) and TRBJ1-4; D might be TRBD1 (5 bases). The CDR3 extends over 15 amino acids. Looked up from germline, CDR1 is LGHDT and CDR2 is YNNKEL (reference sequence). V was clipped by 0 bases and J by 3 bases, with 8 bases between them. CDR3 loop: CASSQDRGSNEKLFF. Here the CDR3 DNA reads TGTGCCAGCAGCCAAGACCGGGGGTCTAATGAAAAACTGTTTTTT.

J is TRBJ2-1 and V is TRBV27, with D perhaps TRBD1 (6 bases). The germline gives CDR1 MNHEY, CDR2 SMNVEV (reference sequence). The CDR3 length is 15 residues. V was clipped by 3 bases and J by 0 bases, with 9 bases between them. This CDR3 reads CASSFDRSSYNEQFF. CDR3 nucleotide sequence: TGTGCCAGCAGTTTTGACAGGAGCTCCTACAATGAGCAGTTCTTC.

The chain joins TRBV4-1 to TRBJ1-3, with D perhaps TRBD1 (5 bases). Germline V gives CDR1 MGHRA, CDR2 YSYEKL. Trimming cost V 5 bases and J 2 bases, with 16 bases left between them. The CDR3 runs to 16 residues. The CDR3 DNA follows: TGCGCCAGCAGCTACGGCGGGGGAGGTGCTGGAAACACCATATATTTT. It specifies CASSYGGGGAGNTIYF.

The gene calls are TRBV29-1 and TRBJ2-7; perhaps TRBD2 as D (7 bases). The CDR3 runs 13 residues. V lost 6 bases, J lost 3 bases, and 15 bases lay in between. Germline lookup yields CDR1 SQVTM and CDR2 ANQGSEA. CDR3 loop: CSVPGGSDYEQYF. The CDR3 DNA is TGCAGCGTCCCGGGGGGCAGCGACTACGAGCAGTACTTC.